These 24 T cell receptor beta chains were all obtained from the same sample, sequenced in a study of blood T cells in healthy people across ages. It was with a sample-barcoded 5' primer and a J-beta primer mix that a second PCR of about 6 to 12 cycles was run. TCRdb ran MiXCR on the 5' RACE reads and lists one entry per CDR3 protein. The sample carries some 1.4 million distinct CDR3 sequences, about 40% recorded once. Sequenced sample: blood. These receptors all come from a woman between 18 and 30 years old in good health.

V is TRBV7-9 and J is TRBJ1-4; a possible D gene is TRBD1 (6 bases). The germline CDR1 and CDR2 sequences are SEHNR and FQNEAQ (reference sequence). Trimming pared 10 bases from V and 4 bases from J, leaving 13 bases between. The CDR3 has 13 amino acids. CDR3 amino acids: CATRQGNNEKLFF. As DNA, the CDR3 is TGTGCCACTCGTCAGGGGAATAATGAAAAACTGTTTTTT. Full variable domain (remainder filled in from reference TRBV7-9 and TRBJ1-4): DTGVSQNPRHKITKRGQNVTFRCDPISEHNRLYWYRQTLGQGPEFLTYFQNEAQLEKSRLLSDRFSAERPKGSFSTLEIQRTEQGDSAMYLCATRQGNNEKLFFGSGTQLSVL.

This rearrangement joins TRBV2 to TRBJ2-7, with D unclear. This CDR3 contains 13 residues. Germline V gives CDR1 SNHLY, CDR2 FYNNEI. The V gene lost 6 bases and the J gene lost 7 bases, with 16 bases spanning the gap. The CDR3 DNA follows: TGTGCCAGCAGGAAATTAGGGTACAATGAGCAGTACTTC. This gives the protein CASRKLGYNEQYF. The full variable domain, rest sourced from reference TRBV2 and TRBJ2-7, is EPEVTQTPSHQVTQMGQEVILRCVPISNHLYFYWYRQILGQKVEFLVSFYNNEISEKSEIFDDQFSVERPDGSNFTLKIRSTKLEDSAMYFCASRKLGYNEQYFGPGTRLTVT.

A few counts support this clonotype. The chain uses TRBV12-3 or TRBV12-4 and TRBJ2-3, with TRBD2 matching 10 bases. The length of the CDR3 is 14 residues. V trimming: 6 bases; J trimming: 4 bases; junction bases outside the gene matches: 4. The DNA of the CDR3 is TGTGCCAGCAGCAAGCGGGAGGGCTCAGATACGCAGTATTTT. As protein: CASSKREGSDTQYF.

This chain joins TRBV12-3 or TRBV12-4 and TRBJ2-3, with D possibly being TRBD1 (5 bases). This CDR3 is built from 15 residues. Trimming took off 3 bases at V and 0 bases at J, with 10 bases between the two ends. The CDR3 coding sequence is TGTGCCAGCAGTTTTAGCACAGGCAGCACAGATACGCAGTATTTT. This encodes CASSFSTGSTDTQYF.

The rearrangement joins TRBV20-1 to TRBJ2-3; maybe TRBD2 (5 bases). There are 10 residues in the CDR3. Trimming took off 8 bases at V and 5 bases at J, with 8 bases between the two ends. CDR1 DFQATT and CDR2 SNEGSKA come from the germline V gene (reference sequence). CDR3 nucleotides: TGCAGTACACGGGGAGATACGCAGTATTTT. This encodes CSTRGDTQYF.

Only a few counts were recorded for this clonotype. The rearrangement uses TRBV12-3 or TRBV12-4 and TRBJ2-1; unclear D gene. V lost 3 bases to trimming and J lost 13 bases, with 10 bases between them. CDR3 length equals 11 residues. The CDR3 DNA sequence: TGTGCCAGCAGTTTTGGCCCTCATCAGTTCTTC. As protein: CASSFGPHQFF.

This clonotype has just a few counts. The chain is built from TRBV12-3 or TRBV12-4 and TRBJ2-5, with TRBD2 matching 9 bases. The CDR3 contains 15 residues. Trimming took 4 bases from V and 4 from J; bases not matched to a gene: 7. DNA of the CDR3: TGTGCCAGCAGTTATCTGGGACTAGCAGGAGAGACCCAGTACTTC. This gives the protein CASSYLGLAGETQYF.

This clonotype was seen just once. The chain combines TRBV4-1 with TRBJ1-1; the D gene is possibly TRBD1 (5 bases). The germline CDR1 and CDR2 sequences are MGHRA and YSYEKL. There are 16 residues in the CDR3. V was pared by 1 base and J by 5 bases, with 17 bases between. Here the CDR3 DNA reads TGCGCCAGCAGCCAAGGGGCAGGGAGAGTCGGTACTGAAGCTTTCTTT. Residues: CASSQGAGRVGTEAFF.

This clonotype was picked up a small number of times. This chain uses TRBV7-6 with TRBJ2-3; 14 bases align to TRBD2. The germline V gene encodes CDR1 SGHVS and CDR2 FNYEAQ. The CDR3 consists of 18 residues. After removal of 6 bases from V and 6 bases from J, the junction contained 14 bases not matched to a gene. The CDR3 sequence: CASRRGGTSGSERDTQYF. CDR3 bases: TGTGCCAGCAGACGAGGGGGGACTAGCGGGAGTGAAAGGGATACGCAGTATTTT.

This chain links TRBV7-2 with TRBJ2-3, with 13 bases matching TRBD2. Per the germline V gene, CDR1 is SGHTA and CDR2 is FQGNSA. J lost 4 bases, V lost 5 bases, and 9 bases had no gene match. The CDR3 contains 17 residues. CDR3 loop: CASSPQGTSGKSDTQYF. The CDR3 DNA reads as TGTGCCAGCAGCCCCCAAGGGACTAGCGGGAAATCAGATACGCAGTATTTT.

The V gene is TRBV20-1, the J gene TRBJ2-2; 9 bases are shared with TRBD1. The CDR3 is made up of 16 amino acids. With V trimmed by 0 bases and J by 6 bases, 8 bases remained unmatched. In germline, CDR1 is DFQATT, CDR2 SNEGSKA (reference sequence). In nucleotides, the CDR3 is TGCAGTGCTAGAGATGGGGGACAGGGATCGGCCGGGGAGCTGTTTTTT. It yields the protein CSARDGGQGSAGELFF.

The chain employs TRBV20-1 and TRBJ2-7; 7 nucleotides align to TRBD2. The CDR3 spans 11 residues. Germline-derived CDR1 and CDR2 are DFQATT and SNEGSKA (reference sequence). In DNA form, the CDR3 reads TGCCAAGCGGGGAGCTCCTACGAGCAGTACTTC. Amino acids: CQAGSSYEQYF.

This chain links TRBV10-3 with TRBJ2-4; D is perhaps TRBD1 or TRBD2 (5 bases each). The J call may be mistaken, given a closer DNA end match to TRBJ2-7. Germline assignment: CDR1 ENHRY and CDR2 SYGVKD. The CDR3 sequence is 15 residues long. The CDR3 DNA is TGTGCCATCAGTGAGGGGGGATCCTTCTCCTACGAGCAGTACTTC. Translation gives CAISEGGSFSYEQYF.

The CDR3 bases are TGTGCCAGCAGTTACGGCCCAGCCCAAGAGACCCAGTACTTC. Amino acid sequence: CASSYGPAQETQYF. The chain recombines TRBV6-6 with TRBJ2-5; D not resolved. The CDR3 spans 14 residues. V was clipped by 2 bases and J by 1 base, with 8 bases between them. Per the germline V gene, CDR1 is MNHNY and CDR2 is SVGAGI (reference sequence).

The V gene is TRBV29-1, the J gene TRBJ2-3; D possibly corresponds to TRBD1 (6 bases). Germline CDR1 and CDR2: SQVTM and ANQGSEA. The V end lost 2 bases, the J end lost 2 bases, and 20 bases lay between the germline ends. This CDR3 is 17 amino acids long. CDR3: CSVEKLNRDWDTDTQYF. The CDR3 bases are TGCAGCGTTGAAAAATTAAACAGGGATTGGGACACAGATACGCAGTATTTT.

The chain combines TRBV4-1 with TRBJ2-1, with D perhaps matching TRBD1 (6 bases). There are 15 residues in the CDR3. V shed 1 base and J shed 9 bases, with 16 bases lying between them. Germline-derived CDR1 and CDR2 are MGHRA and YSYEKL. The CDR3 nucleotides are TGCGCCAGCAGCCAAGCGGTACTAGAGGACAGTGAGCAGTTCTTC. Translating it yields CASSQAVLEDSEQFF.

The chain is built from TRBV13 and TRBJ2-7; tentatively, D is TRBD1 or TRBD2 (6 bases each). The CDR3 extends over 15 amino acids. V was cut by 2 bases and J by 2 bases, with 13 bases left in between. Germline V gene lookup returns CDR1 PRHDT and CDR2 FYEKMQ (reference sequence). This chain's CDR3 is CASSLRDGGPYEQYF. The DNA of the CDR3 is TGTGCCAGCAGCTTAAGAGACGGGGGCCCCTACGAGCAGTACTTC.

V gene TRBV4-1 combines with J gene TRBJ2-7; D call uncertain. The germline V and J ends were trimmed by 5 bases and 4 bases, with 24 bases remaining between them. CDR3 length: 17 amino acids. Germline V gives CDR1 MGHRA, CDR2 YSYEKL. CDR3 DNA sequence: TGCGCCAGCAGCGAAGCCGACAAGGACGGGCCGATTTACGAGCAGTACTTC. Its protein is CASSEADKDGPIYEQYF.

This clonotype appeared a few times. This chain uses TRBV9 with TRBJ1-2; 8 bases are shared with TRBD1. V shed 0 bases and J 8 bases; nucleotides not matched to a gene: 9. Germline V gene data show CDR1 as SGDLS and CDR2 as YYNGEE. There are 15 residues in the CDR3. For the CDR3, the DNA is TGTGCCAGCAGCGTAGCCGTAATGGCAGGGGGCGGCTACACCTTC. It specifies CASSVAVMAGGGYTF.

The chain employs TRBV20-1 and TRBJ1-2; no definite D call. The V gene lost 6 bases and the J gene lost 2 bases, with 10 bases spanning the gap. The germline CDR1 and CDR2 sequences are DFQATT and SNEGSKA (reference sequence). There are 12 residues in the CDR3. In DNA, the CDR3 is TGCAGTGCCCCGCATCTAAACTATGGCTACACCTTC. It is translated as CSAPHLNYGYTF.

CDR3 protein: CASSFLQTSGSPYEQYF. The CDR3 DNA sequence: TGCGCCAGCAGCTTCCTTCAGACTAGCGGGAGTCCCTACGAGCAGTACTTC. The chain uses TRBV5-1 and TRBJ2-7; 12 bases match TRBD2. Germline V lookup: CDR1 SGHRS, CDR2 YFSETQ. This CDR3 is built from 17 residues. V lost 2 bases to trimming and J lost 2 bases; unmatched junction nucleotides: 8.

The chain joins TRBV7-2 to TRBJ2-3; either TRBD1 or TRBD2 may fit D (7 bases each). The CDR3 contains 16 residues. Deletions cut 2 bases from V and 3 bases from J, with 15 bases between. Germline assignment: CDR1 SGHTA and CDR2 FQGNSA. This chain's CDR3 is CASSLRPQGGTDTQYF. The CDR3 bases are TGTGCCAGCAGCTTACGTCCGCAGGGGGGGACAGATACGCAGTATTTT.

The chain carries TRBV4-2 and TRBJ2-5; D might be TRBD2 (5 bases). The CDR3 sequence is 11 residues long. The V and J ends lost 4 bases and 12 bases respectively, with 12 bases between them. The V gene's germline CDR1 is LGHNA and CDR2 YNFKEQ. In nucleotides, the CDR3 is TGTGCCAGCAGCCCCGGGGTTGGCGAGTACTTC. This codes for CASSPGVGEYF.

This clonotype was seen a handful of times. J is TRBJ2-5 and V is TRBV20-1, with 10 bases matching TRBD2. CDR1 and CDR2 from the germline V gene are DFQATT and SNEGSKA (reference sequence). CDR3 size: 17 residues. J gave up 4 bases and V 4 bases, and 15 bases lay outside the gene matches. DNA for the CDR3: TGCAGTGCTATTAGCGGGGGGCTTCGAACGCTAGTAGAGACCCAGTACTTC. Protein: CSAISGGLRTLVETQYF.